The rows below give T cell receptor beta chains drawn from one sample of a study of blood T cell repertoires in COVID-19. Generated by immunoSEQ multiplex PCR, the TCRdb table keeps only in-frame clones and is missing some. This table has about 50,000 clones, around 85% appearing once. The sequenced sample consisted of peripheral blood. The origin of the receptors is a man aged 55 to 70 with acute or convalescent COVID-19. Both conserved end residues are part of each CDR3. D genes are given only for firm matches. For some rows the clone size is stated as once, few or many, or as a class when expanded; others skip it.

-	TRBV4-1	-	TRBJ1-2	TGCGCCAGCAGCTCGACTGCAAACTATGGCTACACCTTC	CASSSTANYGYTF
TRBD2	TRBV4-1	-	TRBJ2-1	TGCGCCAGCAGCCAAATAGCGGGATCTCGTGATGAGCAGTTCTTC	CASSQIAGSRDEQFF
TRBD2	TRBV10-3	-	TRBJ2-1	TGTGCCTCCTCGGGACTAGCGGAGGGGAATGAGCAGTTCTTC	CASSGLAEGNEQFF
TRBD1	TRBV15	-	TRBJ2-3	TGTGCCACCAGCAGGGGACAGGGGGCAGGAGATACGCAGTATTTT	CATSRGQGAGDTQYF
-	TRBV11-2	-	TRBJ2-7	TGTGCCAGCAGCTTCGTTGGGGGACTGTCCTACGAGCAGTACTTC	CASSFVGGLSYEQYF
TRBD2	TRBV28	-	TRBJ2-3	TGTGCCAGCAGGTCCCGACTAGCGGGAGGGAGAGATACGCAGTATTTT	CASRSRLAGGRDTQYF
-	TRBV5-8	-	TRBJ1-2	TGTGCCAGCAATGAGGTCGAGGGCTACACCTTC	CASNEVEGYTF
-	TRBV6-6	-	TRBJ2-7	TGTGCCAGCAGTTATTCCCCCGGCGGGCAGTACTTC	CASSYSPGGQYF
-	TRBV6-5	once	TRBJ2-2	TGTGCCAGCAGCAGGGGTAGCGTGTCCGGGGAGCTGTTTTTT	CASSRGSVSGELFF
TRBD1	TRBV4-1	-	TRBJ1-5	TGCGCCAGCAGCCGTCTCGGGACAGGCCCGGGTCAGCCCCAGCATTTT	CASSRLGTGPGQPQHF
-	TRBV5-1	-	TRBJ1-4	TGCGCCAGCAGCCCCAGCCCAGGTGAAAAACTGTTTTTT	CASSPSPGEKLFF
TRBD2	TRBV5-6	-	TRBJ2-5	TGTGCCAGCAGCTTTTTGGGCAGGCGGACTAGCGGTGGGGAGACCCAGTACTTC	CASSFLGRRTSGGETQYF